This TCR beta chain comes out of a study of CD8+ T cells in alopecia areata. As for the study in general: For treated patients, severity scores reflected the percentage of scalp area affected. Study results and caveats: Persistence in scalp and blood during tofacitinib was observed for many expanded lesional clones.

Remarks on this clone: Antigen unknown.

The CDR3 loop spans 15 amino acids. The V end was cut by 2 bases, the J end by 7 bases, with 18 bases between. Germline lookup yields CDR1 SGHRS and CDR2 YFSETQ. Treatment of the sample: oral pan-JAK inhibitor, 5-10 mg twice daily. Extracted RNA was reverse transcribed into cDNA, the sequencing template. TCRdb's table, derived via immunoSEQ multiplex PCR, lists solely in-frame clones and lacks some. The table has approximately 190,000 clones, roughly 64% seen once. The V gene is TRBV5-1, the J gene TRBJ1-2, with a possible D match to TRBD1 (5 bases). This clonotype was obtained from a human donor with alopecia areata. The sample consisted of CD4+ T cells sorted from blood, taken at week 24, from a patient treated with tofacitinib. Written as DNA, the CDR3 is TGCGCCAGCAGCTTTCCCGTCTCCGGGACGGTTGGCTACACCTTC. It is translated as CASSFPVSGTVGYTF.